A single sample gave rise to the 9 T cell receptor beta chains below, sequenced in a study of blood T cell repertoires in COVID-19. This table comes from immunoSEQ multiplex PCR, and its TCRdb copy is limited to in-frame clones, with some not included. The sample lists some 400,000 clones; 90% were seen once. The sequenced sample was peripheral blood. Receptor source: a man aged 18 to 29 with active or convalescent COVID-19.

With regard to this clone: At one end the junction does not follow the germline gene, possibly because of a read error. CDR3 region: CASSVTGSSGANVLTF. The DNA of the CDR3 is TGTGCCAGCAGCGTGACAGGGAGCTCTGGGGCCAACGTGCTGACTTTC. The J gene is TRBJ2-6, the V gene TRBV9; TRBD1 aligns across 7 bases. Germline values: CDR1 SGDLS, CDR2 YYNGEE. The CDR3 has 16 amino acids.

The V gene is TRBV5-1, the J gene TRBJ1-1; D is perhaps TRBD1 (5 bases). CDR3 length: 14 residues. The V and J ends lost 5 bases and 5 bases respectively, with 16 bases between them. Germline assignment: CDR1 SGHRS and CDR2 YFSETQ. This CDR3 reads CASRSGPGGTEAFF. The DNA of the CDR3 is TGCGCCAGCAGATCGGGGCCCGGAGGGACTGAAGCTTTCTTT. Drawing the rest from reference TRBV5-1 and TRBJ1-1, the complete variable domain is KAGVTQTPRYLIKTRGQQVTLSCSPISGHRSVSWYQQTPGQGLQFLFEYFSETQRNKGNFPGRFSGRQFSNSRSEMNVSTLELGDSALYLCASRSGPGGTEAFFGQGTRLTVV.

The V call is TRBV25-1, the J call TRBJ1-1; the D gene is possibly TRBD1 (6 bases). This CDR3 spans 15 amino acids. Germline values: CDR1 MGHDK, CDR2 SYGVNS. The germline V and J ends were trimmed by 5 bases and 10 bases, with 23 bases remaining between them. Here the CDR3 reads CASSPSTGSPWGAFF. CDR3 coding DNA: TGTGCCAGCAGTCCCTCTACAGGGTCCCCCTGGGGAGCTTTCTTT.

The chain employs TRBV7-3 and TRBJ2-5, with D possibly TRBD1 on 5 matching bases. Germline CDR1 SGHTA, CDR2 FQGTGA. Trimming stripped 4 bases from V and 2 bases from J, with 11 bases between. This CDR3 is built from 14 residues. In nucleotides, the CDR3 is TGTGCCAGCAGCTCCCACCCAGGGCAAGAGACCCAGTACTTC. Translation gives CASSSHPGQETQYF.

Details on this clone: The sample contains more than one DNA sequence encoding this CDR3. This chain uses TRBV28 with TRBJ1-1; D call uncertain. V was pared by 2 bases and J by 4 bases, with 8 bases between. The CDR3 spans 13 residues. Germline V gene data show CDR1 as MDHEN and CDR2 as SYDVKM. CDR3 sequence reads: CASSLQGSTEAFF. The CDR3, as DNA: TGTGCCAGCAGTTTACAAGGGAGCACTGAAGCTTTCTTT.

V usage is TRBV7-9 and J usage is TRBJ2-1; D perhaps matches TRBD2 (5 bases). Trimming took off 6 bases at V and 0 bases at J, with 15 bases between the two ends. CDR1 is SEHNR and CDR2 is FQNEAQ in the germline V gene (reference sequence). The length of the CDR3 is 16 residues. The CDR3 here is CASRNRIGSSYNEQFF. As DNA, the CDR3 is TGTGCCAGCAGAAACCGGATTGGGAGCTCCTACAATGAGCAGTTCTTC.

The CDR3 here is CASSPSGGAFIDTQYF. The CDR3, as DNA: TGTGCCAGCAGCCCAAGCGGGGGGGCTTTCATAGATACGCAGTATTTT. This sequence joins TRBV13 and TRBJ2-3, with 10 bases identical to TRBD2. The CDR3 is 16 amino acids. V was clipped by 5 bases and J by 5 bases; unmatched bases: 10. Germline V CDR1 and CDR2: PRHDT, FYEKMQ (reference sequence). The full variable domain, rest sourced from reference TRBV13 and TRBJ2-3, is AAGVIQSPRHLIKEKRETATLKCYPIPRHDTVYWYQQGPGQDPQFLISFYEKMQSDKGSIPDRFSAQQFSDYHSELNMSSLELGDSALYFCASSPSGGAFIDTQYFGPGTRLTVL.

The chain combines TRBV6-2 or TRBV6-3 with TRBJ1-5, with D unresolved. V gave up 2 bases and J gave up 9 bases, with 17 bases separating them. The CDR3 covers 15 residues. CDR1 and CDR2 (germline): MNHEY, SVGEGT. The CDR3 loop reads CASSYRGLGPGPQHF. Here the CDR3 DNA reads TGTGCCAGCAGTTACCGAGGTTTGGGTCCCGGGCCCCAGCATTTT.

J is TRBJ1-1 and V is TRBV5-1; D is unresolved. Germline values: CDR1 SGHRS, CDR2 YFSETQ. V was cut by 2 bases and J by 8 bases, with 13 bases left in between. This CDR3 is built from 13 residues. For the CDR3, the DNA is TGCGCCAGCAGCTTATATTCCGCCCTAGAAGCTTTCTTT. Translated: CASSLYSALEAFF.